The 8 T cell receptor beta chains presented below share a single source sample, sequenced in a study of beta chain features in type 1 diabetes. Isolated RNA was reverse transcribed in full, so expressed TCRB transcripts were sequenced. Here immunoSEQ multiplex PCR was the method, and the copy in TCRdb shows in-frame clones only, minus some. Altogether hundreds of thousands of clones are present, about an eighth being singletons, with the ten largest covering 0.035% to 0.05%. Sequences were obtained from naive CD4+ T cells from blood. These receptors were collected from a woman aged 18-29 years in good health.

The chain combines TRBV7-3 with TRBJ1-5; no clear D. V gave up 1 base and J gave up 7 bases, with 11 bases separating them. The germline V gene encodes CDR1 SGHTA and CDR2 FQGTGA. The CDR3 is 14 amino acids. CDR3 loop: CASSLRQADQPQHF. The CDR3 bases are TGTGCCAGCAGCTTAAGGCAGGCGGACCAGCCCCAGCATTTT. Supplemented by reference TRBV7-3 and TRBJ1-5, the full variable domain reads GAGVSQTPSNKVTEKGKYVELRCDPISGHTALYWYRQSLGQGPEFLIYFQGTGAADDSGLPNDRFFAVRPEGSVSTLKIQRTERGDSAVYLCASSLRQADQPQHFGDGTRLSIL.

The chain recombines TRBV7-2 with TRBJ1-2; unclear D gene. CDR3 length: 14 amino acids. Germline CDR1 reads SGHTA; CDR2 reads FQGNSA. The germline V and J ends were trimmed by 5 bases and 1 base, with 11 bases remaining between them. CDR3 coding DNA: TGTGCCAGCAGCCCCGGGAACATTAACTATGGCTACACCTTC. Amino acids: CASSPGNINYGYTF. The complete variable domain, with remaining parts taken from reference TRBV7-2 and TRBJ1-2, reads GAGVSQSPSNKVTEKGKDVELRCDPISGHTALYWYRQSLGQGLEFLIYFQGNSAPDKSGLPSDRFSAERTGGSVSTLTIQRTQQEDSAVYLCASSPGNINYGYTFGSGTRLTVV.

The DNA for the CDR3 is TGCGCCAGCAGCTTGGTACAGGGATACAATGAGCAGTTCTTC. It yields the protein CASSLVQGYNEQFF. The chain combines TRBV5-1 with TRBJ2-1; TRBD1 might be the D (6 bases). The CDR3 consists of 14 residues. CDR1 and CDR2 (germline): SGHRS, YFSETQ. The V and J ends lost 0 bases and 4 bases respectively, with 8 bases between them.

This clone appeared a few times. This chain uses TRBV9 with TRBJ2-1; D may be TRBD2 (5 bases). The CDR3 covers 17 residues. The germline V gene has CDR1 SGDLS and CDR2 YYNGEE. The V gene lost 1 base and the J gene lost 6 bases, with 20 bases spanning the gap. The DNA of the CDR3 is TGTGCCAGCAGCGTAAGCGGCGGGTCAGGATCCGCCAATGAGCAGTTCTTC. It yields the protein CASSVSGGSGSANEQFF.

V is TRBV5-8 and J is TRBJ1-1, with no clear D. V was pared by 4 bases and J by 10 bases, with 14 bases between. The CDR3 is made up of 12 amino acids. Germline-derived CDR1 and CDR2 are SGHTS and YDEGEE. The CDR3 reads CASSPDHLGAFF. The CDR3 DNA reads as TGTGCCAGCAGCCCAGATCATCTAGGAGCTTTCTTT.

The chain joins TRBV7-2 to TRBJ1-1; weak D call: TRBD1 (5 bases). Germline CDR1 and CDR2: SGHTA and FQGNSA. This CDR3 has 13 amino acids. The germline V and J ends were trimmed by 4 bases and 4 bases, with 10 bases remaining between them. In DNA form, the CDR3 reads TGTGCCAGCAGCTCATACCAGGGCACTGAAGCTTTCTTT. It codes for CASSSYQGTEAFF.

This clone was observed a handful of times. J is TRBJ2-1 and V is TRBV7-9, with a possible D match to TRBD2 (6 bases). The V end was cut by 2 bases, the J end by 13 bases, with 15 bases between. The CDR3 loop spans 13 amino acids. CDR1 and CDR2 from the germline V gene are SEHNR and FQNEAQ (reference sequence). CDR3 nucleotide sequence: TGTGCCAGCAGCTTAACTAGCTTTTCTACCCAGTTCTTC. This sequence encodes CASSLTSFSTQFF.

This sequence joins TRBV30 and TRBJ1-4, with D uncertain. This CDR3 is 11 amino acids long. Germline V lookup: CDR1 GTSNPN, CDR2 SVGIG (reference sequence). V was clipped by 3 bases and J by 8 bases, with 7 bases between them. The CDR3 protein is CAWSGTEKLFF. CDR3 bases: TGTGCCTGGAGCGGTACAGAAAAACTGTTTTTT. Looking up the rest from reference TRBV30 and TRBJ1-4 gives the full variable domain: SQTIHQWPATLVQPVGSPLSLECTVEGTSNPNLYWYRQAAGRGLQLLFYSVGIGQISSEVPQNLSASRPQDRQFILSSKKLLLSDSGFYLCAWSGTEKLFFGSGTQLSVL.